This TCR beta chain derives from a study of Graves' ophthalmopathy and Graves' hyperthyroidism. In the study overall: Upon initial diagnosis and before any treatment, peripheral blood was collected.

Amplification of TCR beta CDR3 regions used RNA transcripts. Second-round multiplex PCR came after a first-round RT-PCR that employed HTBI primers. In TCRdb, the multiplex PCR reads were re-called with MiXCR into one record per CDR3 protein. The sample records hundreds of thousands of distinct CDR3 sequences, 20% to 25% being singletons. Broader study findings: A 13-signature model separated ophthalmopathy from stable hyperthyroidism, reaching about 88% sensitivity and 80% to 83% specificity cross-validated. Blood also harbored most expanded thyroid clonotypes above 0.001 frequency.

The table lists this clonotype with many counts. Antigen: not known. Enrollment excluded any patients with other autoimmune diseases, uncontrolled infections, pregnancy or lactation. V lost 4 bases and J lost 4; bases outside the gene matches: 16. This CDR3 spans 17 amino acids. CDR1 is MNHEY, CDR2 SVGAGI, per germline. The receptor comes from a woman aged 45-60 years with Graves' ophthalmopathy. The sequenced sample was peripheral blood. The V gene is TRBV6-5, the J gene TRBJ2-7; TRBD2 agrees at 7 bases. The chain's CDR3 is CASSFTQASGGRYEQYF. CDR3 in DNA: TGTGCCAGCAGTTTTACACAGGCGTCTGGCGGGAGATACGAGCAGTACTTC.